These 13 T cell receptor beta chains originate from one sample sequenced in a study of early T cells in non-severe SARS-CoV-2 infection. MiXCR was run by TCRdb on the 5' RACE reads, yielding one entry per CDR3 protein. The sample has roughly 30,000 distinct CDR3 sequences, about 6% seen once. This material consisted of whole blood, taken at baseline. These receptors were taken from an adult who was a healthcare worker with PCR-confirmed SARS-CoV-2 infection or an uninfected control (not recorded which).

This clonotype is deemed medium-sized. This chain joins TRBV7-9 and TRBJ2-1; 10 bases are shared with TRBD1. This CDR3 spans 16 amino acids. V lost 2 bases to trimming and J lost 4 bases; unmatched junction nucleotides: 5. From germline, CDR1 is SEHNR and CDR2 FQNEAQ (reference sequence). CDR3 coding DNA: TGTGCCAGCAGCTTATCATCGGGACAGGGGTACAATGAGCAGTTCTTC. This translates into CASSLSSGQGYNEQFF.

This chain joins TRBV6-2 or TRBV6-3 and TRBJ2-2; perhaps TRBD2 as D (6 bases). CDR1 is MNHEY and CDR2 is SVGEGT in the germline V gene. Trimming shortened V by 4 bases and J by 5 bases, and 14 bases separated the two germline ends. This CDR3 has 15 residues. This CDR3 reads CASSSSGEATGELFF. The CDR3 DNA reads TGTGCCAGCAGTTCCTCGGGGGAAGCGACCGGGGAGCTGTTTTTT.

Only a few counts were recorded for this clonotype. The gene calls are TRBV5-1 and TRBJ2-5; D remains ambiguous. Trimming stripped 4 bases from V and 3 bases from J, with 10 bases between. The germline CDR1 and CDR2 sequences are SGHRS and YFSETQ. This CDR3 is built from 13 residues. Written as DNA, the CDR3 is TGCGCCAGCAGCCGCCTTTTCGAAGAGACCCAGTACTTC. It is translated as CASSRLFEETQYF.

The rearrangement uses TRBV15 and TRBJ2-2; D is perhaps TRBD1 or TRBD2 (5 bases each). V lost 8 bases and J lost 1, with 14 bases in between. The germline CDR1 and CDR2 sequences are LNHNV and YYDKDF (reference sequence). This CDR3 spans 15 amino acids. CDR3 residues: CATSSGTLNTGELFF. In nucleotides, the CDR3 is TGTGCCACCTCGTCCGGGACGCTGAACACCGGGGAGCTGTTTTTT.

In its sample, this clonotype was seen many times. The J gene is TRBJ2-7, the V gene TRBV6-5, with 9 positions matching TRBD1. This CDR3 comprises 16 residues. With V trimmed by 0 bases and J by 6 bases, 9 bases remained unmatched. Germline V gene lookup returns CDR1 MNHEY and CDR2 SVGAGI. The CDR3 DNA sequence: TGTGCCAGCAGTTACTCGATGGGACAGGGCTTCCGCGAGCAGTACTTC. The encoded protein is CASSYSMGQGFREQYF.

This clonotype has ten or more counts. The germline gene is not matched at one end of the junction; a read error may be the cause. This chain links TRBV7-7 with TRBJ1-1, with no clear D. This CDR3 comprises 13 residues. Germline V gene sequence: CDR1 SSHAT, CDR2 FNYEAQ (reference sequence). CDR3 loop: CASSSAPNTEAFF. CDR3 nucleotides: TGTGCTAGCAGCTCCGCTCCGAACACTGAAGCTTTCTTT.

This clonotype was seen at least ten times. This chain connects TRBV15 to TRBJ1-1; TRBD1 is a possible D gene (6 bases). CDR3 length: 15 amino acids. Germline V gives CDR1 LNHNV, CDR2 YYDKDF (reference sequence). Trimming pared 0 bases from V and 4 bases from J, leaving 12 bases between. The CDR3 nucleotides are TGTGCCACCAGCAGAGATCTGGGGGCAGGCACTGAAGCTTTCTTT. Translated: CATSRDLGAGTEAFF. The complete variable domain, with remaining parts taken from reference TRBV15 and TRBJ1-1, reads DAMVIQNPRYQVTQFGKPVTLSCSQTLNHNVMYWYQQKSSQAPKLLFHYYDKDFNNEADTPDNFQSRRPNTSFCFLDIRSPGLGDTAMYLCATSRDLGAGTEAFFGQGTRLTVV.

The table lists this clonotype with a few counts. This chain connects TRBV6-2 or TRBV6-3 to TRBJ2-3, with D possibly being TRBD2 (6 bases). Germline loops: CDR1 MNHEY, CDR2 SVGEGT. The CDR3 has 14 amino acids. Trimming cost V 6 bases and J 4 bases, with 14 bases left between them. CDR3 loop: CASRKSGPADTQYF. The CDR3 DNA follows: TGTGCCAGCAGGAAAAGCGGGCCCGCAGATACGCAGTATTTT.

The chain joins TRBV5-6 to TRBJ2-2; D gene unclear. There are 14 residues in the CDR3. In germline, CDR1 is SGHDT, CDR2 YYEEEE. V lost 3 bases, J lost 0 bases, and 6 bases lay in between. The CDR3 DNA is TGTGCCAGCAGCTCGTGGGCGAACACCGGGGAGCTGTTTTTT. Its protein product is CASSSWANTGELFF.

The V and J genes are TRBV6-6 and TRBJ1-1; D is unresolved. V gave up 2 bases and J gave up 5 bases, with 9 bases separating them. The length of the CDR3 is 13 residues. Germline V gives CDR1 MNHNY, CDR2 SVGAGI (reference sequence). Written as DNA, the CDR3 is TGTGCCAGCAGTTACACCGGTACGACTGAAGCTTTCTTT. This gives the protein CASSYTGTTEAFF.

This clonotype was counted a single time. A much larger clone lies one base from this, so it may be a read error. This chain links TRBV27 with TRBJ2-6; perhaps TRBD2 as D (6 bases). This CDR3 is built from 13 residues. The V end lost 2 bases, the J end lost 8 bases, and 7 bases lay between the germline ends. Looked up from germline, CDR1 is MNHEY and CDR2 is SMNVEV (reference sequence). The CDR3 coding sequence is TGTGCCAGCAGTTTAGCGGGGACCAACGTCCTGACTTTC. Translating gives CASSLAGTNVLTF.

The genes are TRBV7-9 and TRBJ2-1; D ambiguous. CDR3 length equals 13 residues. The germline V gene has CDR1 SEHNR and CDR2 FQNEAQ (reference sequence). Trimming shortened V by 1 base and J by 5 bases, and 6 bases separated the two germline ends. CDR3 sequence: CASSLGANNEQFF. In DNA, the CDR3 is TGTGCCAGCAGCTTAGGGGCAAACAATGAGCAGTTCTTC.

The CDR3 DNA sequence: TGTGCCAGCAGCTTGGACCATTTCACAGATACGCAGTATTTT. Its translation: CASSLDHFTDTQYF. The chain links TRBV5-5 to TRBJ2-3, with D uncertain. CDR3 length equals 14 residues. Looked up from germline, CDR1 is SGHKS and CDR2 is YYEKEE (reference sequence). V was clipped by 0 bases and J by 2 bases, with 7 bases between them.